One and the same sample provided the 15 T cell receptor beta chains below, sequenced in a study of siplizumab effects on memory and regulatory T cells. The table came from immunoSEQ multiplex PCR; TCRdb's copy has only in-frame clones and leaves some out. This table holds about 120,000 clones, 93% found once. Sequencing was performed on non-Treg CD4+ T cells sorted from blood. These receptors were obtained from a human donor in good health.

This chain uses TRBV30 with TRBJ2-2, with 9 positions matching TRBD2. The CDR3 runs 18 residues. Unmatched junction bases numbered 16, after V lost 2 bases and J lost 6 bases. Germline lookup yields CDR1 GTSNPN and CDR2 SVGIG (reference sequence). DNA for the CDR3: TGTGCCTGGAGTCCCTCCCGGGGCGGGGGGGCCCCCTCCGGGGAGCTGTTTTTT. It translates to CAWSPSRGGGAPSGELFF.

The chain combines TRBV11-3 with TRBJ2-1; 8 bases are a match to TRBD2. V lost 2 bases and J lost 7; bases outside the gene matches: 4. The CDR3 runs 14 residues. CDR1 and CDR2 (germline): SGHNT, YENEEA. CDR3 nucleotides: TGTGCCAGCAGCTTACGGGGGGGCCAGAATGAGCAGTTCTTC. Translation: CASSLRGGQNEQFF.

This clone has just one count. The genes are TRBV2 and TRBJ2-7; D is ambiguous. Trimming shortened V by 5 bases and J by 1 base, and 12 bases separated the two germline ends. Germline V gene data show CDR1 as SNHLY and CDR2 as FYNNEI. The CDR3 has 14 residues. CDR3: CASSYVPLSYEQYF. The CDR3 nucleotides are TGTGCCAGCAGTTACGTCCCATTATCCTACGAGCAGTACTTC.

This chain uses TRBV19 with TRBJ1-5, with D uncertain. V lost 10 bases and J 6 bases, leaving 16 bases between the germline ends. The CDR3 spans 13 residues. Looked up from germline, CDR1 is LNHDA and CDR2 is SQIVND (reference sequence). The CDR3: CATLAVGGQPQHF. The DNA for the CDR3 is TGTGCCACCCTAGCGGTGGGAGGTCAGCCCCAGCATTTT.

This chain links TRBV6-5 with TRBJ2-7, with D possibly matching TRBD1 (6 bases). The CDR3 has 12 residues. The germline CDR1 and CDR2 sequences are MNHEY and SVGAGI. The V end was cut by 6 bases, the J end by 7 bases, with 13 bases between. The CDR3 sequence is CASRQGPGEQYF. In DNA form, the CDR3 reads TGTGCCAGCAGACAGGGTCCCGGAGAGCAGTACTTC.

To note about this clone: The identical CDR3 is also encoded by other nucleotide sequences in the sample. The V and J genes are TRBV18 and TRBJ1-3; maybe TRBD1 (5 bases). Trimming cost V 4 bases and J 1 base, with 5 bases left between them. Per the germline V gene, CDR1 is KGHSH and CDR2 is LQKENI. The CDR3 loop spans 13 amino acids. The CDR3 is CASSQGSGNTIYF. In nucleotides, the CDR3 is TGTGCCAGCTCACAGGGGTCTGGAAACACCATATATTTT.

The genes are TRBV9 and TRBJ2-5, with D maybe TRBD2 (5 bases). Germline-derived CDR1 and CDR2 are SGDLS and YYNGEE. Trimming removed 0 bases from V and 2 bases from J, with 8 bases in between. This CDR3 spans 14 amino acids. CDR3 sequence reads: CASSVGGLQETQYF. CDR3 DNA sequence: TGTGCCAGCAGCGTAGGAGGGCTGCAAGAGACCCAGTACTTC.

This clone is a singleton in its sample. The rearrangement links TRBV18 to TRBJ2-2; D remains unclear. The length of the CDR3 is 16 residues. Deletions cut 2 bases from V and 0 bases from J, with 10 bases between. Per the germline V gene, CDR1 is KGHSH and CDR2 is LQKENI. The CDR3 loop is CASSPISPTNTGELFF. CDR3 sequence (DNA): TGTGCCAGCTCACCAATTAGTCCCACGAACACCGGGGAGCTGTTTTTT.

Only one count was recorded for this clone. The CDR3 here is CASSKKGSRGYEQYF. The CDR3 nucleotides read TGTGCCAGCAGCAAAAAAGGTTCGCGGGGGTACGAGCAGTACTTC. The chain has TRBV21-1 and TRBJ2-7; the table gives TRBD2 as D, unverified against the DNA. TRBV21-1 is an annotated pseudogene. CDR3 length: 15 residues.

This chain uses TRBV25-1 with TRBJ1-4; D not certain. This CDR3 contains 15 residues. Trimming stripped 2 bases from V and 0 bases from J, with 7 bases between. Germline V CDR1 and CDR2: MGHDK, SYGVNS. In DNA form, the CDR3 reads TGTGCCAGCAGTGAAAGCGGGGCAACTAATGAAAAACTGTTTTTT. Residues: CASSESGATNEKLFF.

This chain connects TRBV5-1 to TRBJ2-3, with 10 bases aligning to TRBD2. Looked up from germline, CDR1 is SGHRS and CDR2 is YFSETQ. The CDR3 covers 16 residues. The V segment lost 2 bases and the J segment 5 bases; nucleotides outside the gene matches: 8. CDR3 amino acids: CASSFSGGELGDTQYF. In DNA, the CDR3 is TGCGCCAGCAGCTTCAGCGGGGGGGAGTTAGGAGATACGCAGTATTTT.

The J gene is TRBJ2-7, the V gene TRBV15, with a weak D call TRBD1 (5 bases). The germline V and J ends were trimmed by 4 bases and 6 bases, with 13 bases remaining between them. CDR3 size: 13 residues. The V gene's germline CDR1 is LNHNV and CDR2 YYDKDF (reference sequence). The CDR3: CATSILRTGEQYF. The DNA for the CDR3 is TGTGCCACCAGCATTTTACGCACAGGCGAGCAGTACTTC. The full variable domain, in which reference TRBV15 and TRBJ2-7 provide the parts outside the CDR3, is DAMVIQNPRYQVTQFGKPVTLSCSQTLNHNVMYWYQQKSSQAPKLLFHYYDKDFNNEADTPDNFQSRRPNTSFCFLDIRSPGLGDTAMYLCATSILRTGEQYFGPGTRLTVT.

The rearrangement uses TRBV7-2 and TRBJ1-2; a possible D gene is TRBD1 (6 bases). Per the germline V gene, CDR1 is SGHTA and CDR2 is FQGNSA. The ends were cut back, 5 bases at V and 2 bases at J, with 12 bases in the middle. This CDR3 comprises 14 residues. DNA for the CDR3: TGTGCCAGCAGCGCCCAGGGGAACAACTATGGCTACACCTTC. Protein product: CASSAQGNNYGYTF.

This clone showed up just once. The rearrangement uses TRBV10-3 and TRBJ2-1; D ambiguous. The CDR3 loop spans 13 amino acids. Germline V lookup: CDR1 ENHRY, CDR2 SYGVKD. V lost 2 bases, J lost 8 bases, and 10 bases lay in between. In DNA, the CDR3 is TGTGCCATCAGTGAGCTGCTTGGTCATGAGCAGTTCTTC. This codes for CAISELLGHEQFF.

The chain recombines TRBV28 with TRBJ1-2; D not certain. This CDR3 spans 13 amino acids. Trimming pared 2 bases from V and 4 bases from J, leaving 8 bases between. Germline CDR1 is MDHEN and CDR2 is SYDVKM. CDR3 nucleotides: TGTGCCAGCAGTTTAGACCGAGCCTATGGCTACACCTTC. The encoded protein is CASSLDRAYGYTF.